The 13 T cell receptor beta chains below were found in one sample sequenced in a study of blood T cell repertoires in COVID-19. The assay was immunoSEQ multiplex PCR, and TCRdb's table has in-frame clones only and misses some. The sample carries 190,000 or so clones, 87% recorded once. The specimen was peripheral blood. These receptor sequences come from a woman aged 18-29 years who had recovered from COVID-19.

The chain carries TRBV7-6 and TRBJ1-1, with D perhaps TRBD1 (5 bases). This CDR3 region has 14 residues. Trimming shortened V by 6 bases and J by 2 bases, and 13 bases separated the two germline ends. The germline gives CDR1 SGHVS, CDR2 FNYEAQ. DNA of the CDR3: TGTGCCAGCAGTCTATCAAGGGGTAACACTGAAGCTTTCTTT. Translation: CASSLSRGNTEAFF.

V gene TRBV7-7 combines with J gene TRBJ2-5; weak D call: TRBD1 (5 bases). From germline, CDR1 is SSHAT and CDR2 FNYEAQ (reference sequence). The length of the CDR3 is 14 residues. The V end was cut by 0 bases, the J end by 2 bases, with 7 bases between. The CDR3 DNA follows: TGTGCCAGCAGCTTAGCGGGGCCTCAAGAGACCCAGTACTTC. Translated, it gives CASSLAGPQETQYF.

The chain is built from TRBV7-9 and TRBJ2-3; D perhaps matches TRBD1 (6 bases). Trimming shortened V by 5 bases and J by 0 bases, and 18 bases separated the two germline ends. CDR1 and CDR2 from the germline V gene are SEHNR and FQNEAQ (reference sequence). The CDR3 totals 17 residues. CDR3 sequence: CASSPTTGSPSTDTQYF. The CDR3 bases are TGTGCCAGCAGCCCTACGACAGGATCCCCTAGCACAGATACGCAGTATTTT.

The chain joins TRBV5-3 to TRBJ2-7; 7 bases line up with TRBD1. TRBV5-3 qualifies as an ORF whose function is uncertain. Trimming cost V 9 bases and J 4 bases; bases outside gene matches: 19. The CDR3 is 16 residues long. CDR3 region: CATPRLEDRFFYEQYV. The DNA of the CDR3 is TGTGCCACTCCCCGACTTGAGGACAGGTTCTTTTACGAGCAGTACGTC.

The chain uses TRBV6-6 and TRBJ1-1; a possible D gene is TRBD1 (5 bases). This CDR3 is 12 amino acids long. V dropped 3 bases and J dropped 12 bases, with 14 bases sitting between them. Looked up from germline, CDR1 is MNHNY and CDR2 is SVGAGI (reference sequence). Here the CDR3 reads CASSYRGSETFF. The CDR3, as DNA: TGTGCCAGCAGTTATCGGGGGAGCGAAACTTTCTTT.

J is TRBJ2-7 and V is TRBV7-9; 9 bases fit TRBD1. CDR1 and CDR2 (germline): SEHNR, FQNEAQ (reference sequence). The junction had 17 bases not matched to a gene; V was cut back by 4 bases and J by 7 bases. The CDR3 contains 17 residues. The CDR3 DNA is TGTGCCAGCAGCTCCTCCGAAGCTTGGGACAGGGCGGGTGAGCAGTACTTC. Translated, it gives CASSSSEAWDRAGEQYF.

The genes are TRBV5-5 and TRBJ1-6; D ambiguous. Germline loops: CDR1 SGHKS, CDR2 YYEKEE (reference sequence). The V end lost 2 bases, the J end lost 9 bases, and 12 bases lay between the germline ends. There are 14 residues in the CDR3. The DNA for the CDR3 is TGTGCCAGCAGCTTAATAACAGTGGGTTCACCCCTCCACTTT. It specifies CASSLITVGSPLHF. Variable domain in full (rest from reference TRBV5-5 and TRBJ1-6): DAGVTQSPTHLIKTRGQQVTLRCSPISGHKSVSWYQQVLGQGPQFIFQYYEKEERGRGNFPDRFSARQFPNYSSELNVNALLLGDSALYLCASSLITVGSPLHFGNGTRLTVT.

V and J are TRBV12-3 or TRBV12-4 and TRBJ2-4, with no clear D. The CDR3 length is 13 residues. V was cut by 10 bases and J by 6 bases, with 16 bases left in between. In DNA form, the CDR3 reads TGTGCCACCAAATATAGTAGTAGAAACATTCAGTACTTC. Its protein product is CATKYSSRNIQYF.

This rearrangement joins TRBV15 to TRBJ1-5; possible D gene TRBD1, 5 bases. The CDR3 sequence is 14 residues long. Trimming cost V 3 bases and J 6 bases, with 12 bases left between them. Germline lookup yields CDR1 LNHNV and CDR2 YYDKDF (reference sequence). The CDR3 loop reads CATSRYRSAQPQHF. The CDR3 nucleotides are TGTGCCACCAGCAGGTACAGGTCCGCTCAGCCCCAGCATTTT.

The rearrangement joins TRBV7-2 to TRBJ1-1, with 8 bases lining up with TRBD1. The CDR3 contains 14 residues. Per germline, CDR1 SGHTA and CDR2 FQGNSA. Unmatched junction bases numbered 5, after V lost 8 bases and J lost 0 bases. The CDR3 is CASALDRVNTEAFF. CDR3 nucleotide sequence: TGTGCCAGCGCCCTGGACAGGGTGAACACTGAAGCTTTCTTT.

DNA for the CDR3: TGTGCCAGCAGCGCCCCACCAGGCACAGATACGCAGTATTTT. It yields the protein CASSAPPGTDTQYF. The chain couples TRBV9 to TRBJ2-3, with unresolved D. The CDR3 is made up of 14 amino acids. Germline V gene data show CDR1 as SGDLS and CDR2 as YYNGEE. The V end lost 3 bases, the J end lost 1 base, and 9 bases lay between the germline ends.

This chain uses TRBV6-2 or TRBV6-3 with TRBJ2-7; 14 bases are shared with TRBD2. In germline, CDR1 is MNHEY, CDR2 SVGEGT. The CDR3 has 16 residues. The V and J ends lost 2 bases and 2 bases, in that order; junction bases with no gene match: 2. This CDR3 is CASSYAGLAGAYEQYF. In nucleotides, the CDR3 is TGTGCCAGCAGTTACGCGGGACTAGCGGGGGCCTACGAGCAGTACTTC.

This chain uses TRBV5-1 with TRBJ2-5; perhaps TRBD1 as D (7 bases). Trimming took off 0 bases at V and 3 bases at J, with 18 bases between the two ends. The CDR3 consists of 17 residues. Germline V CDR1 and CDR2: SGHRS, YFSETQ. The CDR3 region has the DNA TGCGCCAGCAGCTTGGGCGGGACAGCAAGCCCAAAAGAGACCCAGTACTTC. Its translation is CASSLGGTASPKETQYF.